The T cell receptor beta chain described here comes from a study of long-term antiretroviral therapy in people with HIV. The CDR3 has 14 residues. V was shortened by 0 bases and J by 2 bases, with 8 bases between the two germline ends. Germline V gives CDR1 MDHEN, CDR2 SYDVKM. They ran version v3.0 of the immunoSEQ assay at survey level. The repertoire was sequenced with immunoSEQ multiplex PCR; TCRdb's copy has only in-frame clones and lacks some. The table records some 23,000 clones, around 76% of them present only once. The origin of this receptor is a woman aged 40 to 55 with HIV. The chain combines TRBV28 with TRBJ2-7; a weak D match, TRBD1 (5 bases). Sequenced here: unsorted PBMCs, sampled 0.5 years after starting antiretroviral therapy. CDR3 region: CASSLWSRAYEQYF. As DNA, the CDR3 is TGTGCCAGCAGTTTATGGTCCAGGGCCTACGAGCAGTACTTC.